The 19 T cell receptor beta chains below were found in one sample sequenced in a study of T cell clonality in common variable immunodeficiency. Notes on the study in general: In common variable immunodeficiency, TCR beta chains reportedly carried fewer deletions and N-nucleotide insertions.

These receptors' targets are unknown. TCRdb's copy holds only in-frame clones and misses some; the assay was immunoSEQ multiplex PCR. The sample has about 7,100 clones, none seen only once. Specimen: peripheral blood mononuclear cells. These TCRs come from a human donor with common variable immunodeficiency.

This clone was found a few times. The CDR3 bases that were read are TGTGCCAGCAGCCCAGCGAGAAACAATGAG. As protein: CASSPARNNE. The entire CDR3 reads CASSPARNNEQFF. V is TRBV7-9 and J is TRBJ2-1; the D is unclear. The CDR3 end lies 3 residues beyond the end of the read and is filled in from the germline J gene. V shed 5 bases and J shed 5 bases, with 10 bases lying between them. Germline values: CDR1 SEHNR, CDR2 FQNEAQ (reference sequence). The CDR3 is 13 amino acids.

This clone was observed a handful of times. The read finishes 3 residues shy of the CDR3 end, and the germline J gene is used to complete it. J is TRBJ2-3 and V is TRBV6-2 or TRBV6-3; TRBD1 might be the D (6 bases). V was clipped by 4 bases and J by 6 bases, with 14 bases between them. This CDR3 has 14 amino acids. The germline V gene encodes CDR1 MNHEY and CDR2 SVGEGT. The CDR3 here is CASSSTTGKDTQYF. The DNA read from the CDR3 is TGTGCCAGCAGTTCTACTACAGGGAAGGATACG.

The sample holds a few counts of this clone. The read is 3 residues too short to cover the CDR3 end, so that end is filled in from the germline J gene. The chain carries TRBV18 and TRBJ1-2; 7 bases are a match to TRBD1. V was pared by 5 bases and J by 6 bases, with 6 bases of the junction left unmatched. CDR1 and CDR2 from the germline V gene are KGHSH and LQKENI. This CDR3 region has 13 residues. The DNA read from the CDR3 is TGTGCCAGCTCAGAACAGGGGTGGGATGGC. Amino acid sequence: CASSEQGWDG. The whole CDR3 reads CASSEQGWDGYTF.

This clone has just a few counts. The read finishes 3 residues shy of the CDR3 end, and the germline J gene is used to complete it. This chain links TRBV19 with TRBJ1-4; 9 nucleotides match TRBD1. This CDR3 contains 15 residues. Germline trimming cut 7 bases from V and 9 bases from J; bases unmatched to any gene: 12. Looked up from germline, CDR1 is LNHDA and CDR2 is SQIVND (reference sequence). CDR3 amino acids: CASTLSTGGQQKLFF. Incomplete CDR3 DNA: TGTGCCAGTACCCTTTCCACAGGGGGCCAGCAAAAA.

This clone was seen a few times. The read is 3 residues too short to cover the CDR3 end, so that end is filled in from the germline J gene. This sequence joins TRBV7-2 and TRBJ1-1; D gene unclear. Germline lookup yields CDR1 SGHTA and CDR2 FQGNSA. V lost 0 bases and J lost 1, with 9 bases in between. The CDR3 totals 15 residues. The CDR3 bases that were read are TGTGCCAGCAGCTTAGCGCAGGCAGCGAACACTGAA. It is translated as CASSLAQAANTE. In full, the CDR3 is CASSLAQAANTEAFF.

CDR3 amino acids: CASSPDRVDQPQHF. The sequenced CDR3 bases are TGTGCCAGCTCTCCGGACAGGGTGGATCAGCCC. The genes are TRBV18 and TRBJ1-5, with 8 positions matching TRBD1. Read data end 3 residues before the CDR3 end; the end is taken from the germline J gene. The length of the CDR3 is 14 residues. The V gene's germline CDR1 is KGHSH and CDR2 LQKENI. Germline trimming cut 6 bases from V and 5 bases from J; bases unmatched to any gene: 6. The full variable domain, completed using reference TRBV18 and TRBJ1-5, is NAGVMQNPRHLVRRRGQEARLRCSPMKGHSHVYWYRQLPEEGLKFMVYLQKENIIDESGMPKERFSAEFPKEGPSILRIQQVVRGDSAAYFCASSPDRVDQPQHFGDGTRLSIL.

For this clone: The CDR3 end lies 3 residues beyond the end of the read and is filled in from the germline J gene. This chain connects TRBV19 to TRBJ2-7, with 8 bases fitting TRBD2. V shed 6 bases, J shed 1 base, and the junction held 2 bases outside the gene matches. CDR3 length: 13 amino acids. The germline gives CDR1 LNHDA, CDR2 SQIVND (reference sequence). The sequenced CDR3 bases are TGTGCCAGTAGCAGCGGGAGTTCCTACGAG. It translates to CASSSGSSYE. The entire CDR3 protein is CASSSGSSYEQYF.

In its sample, this clone was seen a few times. The CDR3 extends 3 residues past the end of the read, so its final part is completed from the germline J gene. The rearrangement links TRBV7-9 to TRBJ1-2; 8 nucleotides line up with TRBD1. Trimming took 5 bases from V and 3 from J; bases not matched to a gene: 8. This CDR3 is built from 15 residues. Germline V gene sequence: CDR1 SEHNR, CDR2 FQNEAQ (reference sequence). CDR3 residues: CASSRTGKRDYGYTF. The CDR3 bases that were read are TGTGCCAGCAGCCGGACAGGGAAGAGGGACTATGGC.

Note on this clone: The read stops 3 residues short of the end of the CDR3; the missing end is completed from the germline J gene. The chain is built from TRBV7-6 and TRBJ2-1, with D uncertain. Looked up from germline, CDR1 is SGHVS and CDR2 is FNYEAQ. The CDR3 runs 12 residues. With 3 bases removed from V and 8 bases from J, the gap between germline ends came to 8 bases. CDR3 loop: CASSLVSDEQFF. The CDR3 DNA, read in part, is TGTGCCAGCAGCTTGGTCAGCGATGAG.

Relative to its sample, this clone is medium-sized. The CDR3 end falls 3 residues outside the read, so it is completed with the germline J gene. The chain uses TRBV7-9 and TRBJ2-4; D might be TRBD1 (6 bases). Trimming left V 4 bases short and J 0 bases short, with 7 bases between. Germline V lookup: CDR1 SEHNR, CDR2 FQNEAQ (reference sequence). This CDR3 contains 14 residues. CDR3 DNA (partial): TGTGCCAGCAGCTCAGGGGTAGCCAAAAACATT. Its protein product is CASSSGVAKNI. The whole CDR3 sequence is CASSSGVAKNIQYF.

This clone has just a few counts. The read ends 3 residues before the CDR3 terminus; that terminus is restored from the germline J gene. The chain employs TRBV7-2 and TRBJ2-4; 10 bases are a match to TRBD1. CDR1 is SGHTA and CDR2 is FQGNSA in the germline V gene. Trimming cost V 6 bases and J 2 bases; bases outside gene matches: 4. The CDR3 has 15 amino acids. Incomplete CDR3 DNA: TGTGCCAGCAGTCGACAGGGGGCCTCCAAAAACATT. As protein: CASSRQGASKNI. The CDR3, in full, reads CASSRQGASKNIQYF.

On this clone: The CDR3 end is not reached by the read, which stops 3 residues before it; the germline J gene fills it in. The genes are TRBV13 and TRBJ2-7, with D uncertain. The germline gives CDR1 PRHDT, CDR2 FYEKMQ (reference sequence). V gave up 5 bases and J gave up 3 bases, with 11 bases separating them. The CDR3 loop spans 13 amino acids. Incomplete CDR3 DNA: TGTGCCAGCAGCCCGTCCCCCTACTACGAG. Residues: CASSPSPYYE. The whole CDR3 protein is CASSPSPYYEQYF.

Regarding this clone: Read coverage stops 3 residues before the CDR3 terminus; the germline J gene supplies the remainder. V usage is TRBV7-3 and J usage is TRBJ2-3, with D perhaps TRBD2 (6 bases). CDR3 length: 15 amino acids. The V gene lost 5 bases and the J gene lost 4 bases, with 16 bases spanning the gap. Germline V gives CDR1 SGHTA, CDR2 FQGTGA. The CDR3 is CASSPRDVRADTQYF. Partial CDR3 DNA: TGTGCCAGCAGCCCGCGGGATGTTCGAGCAGATACG. The full variable domain, its missing parts supplied by reference TRBV7-3 and TRBJ2-3, is GAGVSQTPSNKVTEKGKYVELRCDPISGHTALYWYRQSLGQGPEFLIYFQGTGAADDSGLPNDRFFAVRPEGSVSTLKIQRTERGDSAVYLCASSPRDVRADTQYFGPGTRLTVL.

A word on this clone: Read sequence stops 3 residues before the CDR3 end, and the germline J gene provides the missing end. The chain employs TRBV7-6 and TRBJ1-6, with 8 nucleotides matching TRBD1. Trimming removed 1 base from V and 8 bases from J; junction bases left unmatched: 13. Per the germline V gene, CDR1 is SGHVS and CDR2 is FNYEAQ. This CDR3 region has 18 residues. Incomplete CDR3 DNA: TGTGCCAGCAGCTTAGGACAGGGGATCGGCTGGGGTGATTCACCC. Protein: CASSLGQGIGWGDSP. The whole CDR3 is CASSLGQGIGWGDSPLHF.

This clone was counted a few times. Coverage ceases 3 residues before the CDR3 finishes, and the germline J gene fills in the end. V and J are TRBV19 and TRBJ2-3; a possible D gene is TRBD1 (6 bases). Per germline, CDR1 LNHDA and CDR2 SQIVND (reference sequence). The V end lost 4 bases, the J end lost 6 bases, and 17 bases lay between the germline ends. CDR3 length: 15 residues. The part of the CDR3 DNA that was read is TGTGCCAGTAGTACCTACAGGGATTCCACGGATACG. Protein sequence: CASSTYRDSTDT. The entire CDR3 protein is CASSTYRDSTDTQYF.

By share, this clone ranks as medium-sized. The CDR3 extends 3 residues past the end of the read, so its final part is completed from the germline J gene. The chain recombines TRBV27 with TRBJ1-6; TRBD1 agrees at 7 bases. This CDR3 comprises 15 residues. V shed 0 bases and J 5 bases; nucleotides not matched to a gene: 1. Per germline, CDR1 MNHEY and CDR2 SMNVEV (reference sequence). The CDR3 spells CASSLSQGNNSPLHF. The CDR3 DNA, read in part, is TGTGCCAGCAGTTTATCACAGGGGAATAATTCACCC.

Turning to this clone: Sequencing ends 3 residues short of the CDR3 end; the germline J gene provides the rest. The rearrangement links TRBV6-1 to TRBJ2-5, with TRBD2 identical over 10 bases. The germline V gene has CDR1 MNHNS and CDR2 SASEGT. There are 16 residues in the CDR3. Trimming removed 4 bases from V and 5 bases from J; junction bases left unmatched: 10. The CDR3 region is CASSALSGRAWETQYF. The DNA read from the CDR3 is TGTGCCAGCAGTGCCCTCAGCGGGAGGGCCTGGGAGACC.

About this clone itself: The CDR3 end falls 3 residues outside the read, so it is completed with the germline J gene. The chain employs TRBV18 and TRBJ2-6, with 9 bases lining up with TRBD1. The CDR3 runs to 16 residues. V was clipped by 5 bases and J by 0 bases; unmatched bases: 2. CDR1 is KGHSH and CDR2 is LQKENI in the germline V gene. The CDR3 spells CASSLGQGSGANVLTF. CDR3 bases read: TGTGCCAGCTCATTGGGACAGGGCTCTGGGGCCAACGTC.

This clone was seen only a few times. CDR3 amino acids: CASSADSNEQFF. The covered CDR3 bases are TGTGCCAGCAGCGCGGACAGTAATGAG. This chain joins TRBV7-9 and TRBJ2-1, with D possibly being TRBD1 (6 bases). The read ends 3 residues before the CDR3 terminus; that terminus is restored from the germline J gene. The CDR3 has 12 amino acids. Trimming cost V 5 bases and J 7 bases, with 9 bases left between them. The germline CDR1 and CDR2 sequences are SEHNR and FQNEAQ (reference sequence).